These T cell receptor beta chains were read from a single sample in a study of human T cells and chemical hapten exposure. TCRdb re-called the RACE reads with MiXCR, one entry per CDR3 protein. The data show 250,000 to 300,000 distinct CDR3 sequences, with roughly 7.4% seen just once and about 1.2% held by the top ten. The source was whole blood, collected in connection with sensitization to the hapten diphenylcyclopropenone (DPC). The receptors come from a man aged 18 to 35 with alopecia areata. Some clones in this sample may be carry-over from other donors' samples. Each CDR3 is given with its conserved first and last residue. Each record gives: CDR3 protein, CDR3 DNA, V gene, J gene, D gene, clone size. D genes are given only for firm matches. Clone size appears in some rows only: once, few, many, or a class for an expanded clone.

CDR3 protein: CASSLDGERPDTDTQYF; CDR3 DNA: TGTGCCAGCAGTTTAGACGGAGAGCGACCTGACACAGATACGCAGTATTTT; V gene: TRBV28; J gene: TRBJ2-3; D gene: -; clone size: -
CDR3 protein: CASSLPDPVIINSPLHF; CDR3 DNA: TGTGCCAGCAGTTTGCCTGACCCAGTGATAATTAATTCACCCCTCCACTTT; V gene: TRBV27; J gene: TRBJ1-6; D gene: -; clone size: -
CDR3 protein: CASSVGVWGLTQYF; CDR3 DNA: TGTGCCAGCAGTGTTGGTGTTTGGGGGCTAACGCAGTATTTT; V gene: TRBV2; J gene: TRBJ2-3; D gene: -; clone size: -
CDR3 protein: CAFRVGGNEQFF; CDR3 DNA: TGTGCCTTTAGGGTTGGCGGAAATGAGCAGTTCTTC; V gene: TRBV2; J gene: TRBJ2-1; D gene: -; clone size: few
CDR3 protein: CASKGPYNEQFF; CDR3 DNA: TGTGCCAGCAAAGGGCCCTACAATGAGCAGTTCTTC; V gene: TRBV27; J gene: TRBJ2-1; D gene: -; clone size: -
CDR3 protein: CASSVQGYSNQPQHF; CDR3 DNA: TGTGCCAGCAGCGTACAGGGATATAGCAATCAGCCCCAGCATTTT; V gene: TRBV7-2; J gene: TRBJ1-5; D gene: -; clone size: -
CDR3 protein: CAISESPSSAETQYF; CDR3 DNA: TGTGCCATCAGTGAGTCCCCCTCTAGCGCAGAGACCCAGTACTTC; V gene: TRBV10-3; J gene: TRBJ2-5; D gene: -; clone size: many
CDR3 protein: CASSQEVGPSGFTDTQYF; CDR3 DNA: TGCGCCAGCAGCCAAGAGGTCGGCCCTAGCGGGTTCACAGATACGCAGTATTTT; V gene: TRBV4-1; J gene: TRBJ2-3; D gene: TRBD2; clone size: -
CDR3 protein: CASSSLDNGNTIYF; CDR3 DNA: TGTGCCAGCAGCTCCCTGGACAATGGAAACACCATATATTTT; V gene: TRBV7-9; J gene: TRBJ1-3; D gene: -; clone size: -
CDR3 protein: CASSLRQQIGEQYF; CDR3 DNA: TGTGCCAGCAGTTTGAGGCAGCAGATTGGCGAGCAGTACTTC; V gene: TRBV12-3/TRBV12-4; J gene: TRBJ2-7; D gene: -; clone size: few